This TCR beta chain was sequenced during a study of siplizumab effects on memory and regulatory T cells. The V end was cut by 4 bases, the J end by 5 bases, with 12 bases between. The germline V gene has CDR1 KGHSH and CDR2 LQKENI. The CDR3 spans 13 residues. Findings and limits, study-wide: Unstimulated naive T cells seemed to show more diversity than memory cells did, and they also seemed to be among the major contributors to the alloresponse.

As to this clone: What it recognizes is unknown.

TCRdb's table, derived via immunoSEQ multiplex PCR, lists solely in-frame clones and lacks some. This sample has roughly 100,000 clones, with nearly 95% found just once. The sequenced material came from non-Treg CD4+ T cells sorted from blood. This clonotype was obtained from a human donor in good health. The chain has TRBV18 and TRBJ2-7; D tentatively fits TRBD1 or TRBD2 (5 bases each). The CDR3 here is CASSQGPGDEQYF. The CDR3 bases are TGTGCCAGCTCACAGGGGCCCGGGGACGAGCAGTACTTC.